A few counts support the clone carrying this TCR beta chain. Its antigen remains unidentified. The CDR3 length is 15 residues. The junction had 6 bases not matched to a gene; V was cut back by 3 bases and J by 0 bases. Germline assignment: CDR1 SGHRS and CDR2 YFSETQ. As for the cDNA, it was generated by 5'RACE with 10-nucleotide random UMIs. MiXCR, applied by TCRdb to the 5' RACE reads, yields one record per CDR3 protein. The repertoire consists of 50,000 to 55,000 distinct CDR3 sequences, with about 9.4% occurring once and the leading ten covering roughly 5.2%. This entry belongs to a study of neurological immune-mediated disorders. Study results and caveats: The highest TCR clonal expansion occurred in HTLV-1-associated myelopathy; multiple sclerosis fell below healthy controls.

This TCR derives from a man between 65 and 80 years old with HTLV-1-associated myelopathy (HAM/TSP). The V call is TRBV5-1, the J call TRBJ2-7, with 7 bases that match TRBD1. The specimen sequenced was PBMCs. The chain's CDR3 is CASSSGQIPSYEQYF. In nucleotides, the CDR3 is TGCGCCAGCAGCTCGGGACAGATACCCTCCTACGAGCAGTACTTC.